The 9 T cell receptor beta chains below all came from one sample that was sequenced in a study of early T cells in non-severe SARS-CoV-2 infection listed by TCRdb under 2021. The library came from 5' RACE. Sequencing was performed on a NextSeq 500. Through fastp at Q25 and MiXCR, TCRdb rebuilt clones from the public reads, retaining in-frame beta chains. Each CDR3 protein gets just one entry, which takes the most common genes and DNA from the rows behind it. The sample table shows 75,000 to 80,000 distinct CDR3 sequences, and around 11% are seen once. The top ten constitute more than 10% of the sample. Specimen: whole blood, collected at baseline. The source is an adult who was a healthcare worker with PCR-confirmed SARS-CoV-2 infection or an uninfected control (not recorded which).

Many counts were recorded for this clonotype. This chain connects TRBV6-2 or TRBV6-3 to TRBJ2-2, with D hard to call. The CDR3 has 12 residues. V gave up 5 bases and J gave up 2 bases, with 3 bases separating them. Germline CDR1 is MNHEY and CDR2 is SVGEGT. CDR3 residues: CASSTNTGELFF. The CDR3 DNA sequence: TGTGCCAGCAGTACTAACACCGGGGAGCTGTTTTTT.

DNA for the CDR3: TGTGCCAGCAGTGAAAGGGGGGCTCCGTACAATGAGCAGTTCTTC. Translating gives CASSERGAPYNEQFF. The chain is built from TRBV6-1 and TRBJ2-1; possibly TRBD1 or TRBD2 for D (6 bases each). This CDR3 region has 15 residues. The V end lost 2 bases, the J end lost 4 bases, and 12 bases lay between the germline ends. In germline, CDR1 is MNHNS, CDR2 SASEGT.

The chain joins TRBV7-3 to TRBJ2-6, with D unclear. V lost 2 bases, J lost 0 bases, and 2 bases lay in between. The CDR3 spans 14 residues. Per germline, CDR1 SGHTA and CDR2 FQGTGA. CDR3 sequence (DNA): TGTGCCAGCAGCTTACGCTCTGGGGCCAACGTCCTGACTTTC. Its translation: CASSLRSGANVLTF.

The V gene is TRBV7-2, the J gene TRBJ1-6; the match to TRBD1 covers 9 bases. The length of the CDR3 is 16 residues. V shed 4 bases, J shed 6 bases, and the junction held 7 bases outside the gene matches. Germline CDR1 and CDR2: SGHTA and FQGNSA. For the CDR3, the DNA is TGTGCCAGCAGCTCCAACGCGGGACAGGGTAATTCACCCCTCCACTTT. It specifies CASSSNAGQGNSPLHF.

CDR3 nucleotide sequence: TGTGCCAGCAGCTTAGGTGCGGCTTATGGGACCCAGTACTTC. Encoded protein: CASSLGAAYGTQYF. This rearrangement joins TRBV7-2 to TRBJ2-5, with D uncertain. The germline V gene encodes CDR1 SGHTA and CDR2 FQGNSA. V lost 1 base and J 7 bases, leaving 13 bases between the germline ends. The CDR3 sequence is 14 residues long.

This chain joins TRBV9 and TRBJ2-1; unclear D gene. The CDR3 extends over 11 amino acids. Germline lookup yields CDR1 SGDLS and CDR2 YYNGEE. V gave up 3 bases and J gave up 6 bases, with 4 bases separating them. CDR3 DNA sequence: TGTGCCAGCAGCGGGAGCAATGAGCAGTTCTTC. Amino acid sequence: CASSGSNEQFF.

This clonotype was found a few times. The junction does not match germline at one end; this may be a read error. The V and J genes are TRBV11-2 and TRBJ1-3; D uncertain. The CDR3 runs to 15 residues. Germline assignment: CDR1 SGHAT and CDR2 FQNNGV. The DNA of the CDR3 is TGTGCCAGCAGCTTATTCAGCTACTCTGAAAACACCATATATTTT. Encoded protein: CASSLFSYSENTIYF. The full variable domain, completed using reference TRBV11-2 and TRBJ1-3, is EAGVAQSPRYKIIEKRQSVAFWCNPISGHATLYWYQQILGQGPKLLIQFQNNGVVDDSQLPKDRFSAERLKGVDSTLKIQPAKLEDSAVYLCASSLFSYSENTIYFGEGSWLTVV.

This sequence joins TRBV29-1 and TRBJ1-2; no clear D gene. Germline values: CDR1 SQVTM, CDR2 ANQGSEA. The V and J ends lost 4 bases and 3 bases respectively, with 6 bases between them. There are 11 residues in the CDR3. Here the CDR3 reads CSVVADYGYTF. CDR3 bases: TGCAGCGTTGTGGCAGACTATGGCTACACCTTC. The full variable domain, completed using reference TRBV29-1 and TRBJ1-2, is SAVISQKPSRDICQRGTSLTIQCQVDSQVTMMFWYRQQPGQSLTLIATANQGSEATYESGFVIDKFPISRPNLTFSTLTVSNMSPEDSSIYLCSVVADYGYTFGSGTRLTVV.

This clonotype has ten or more counts. The CDR3 here is CASSHTGWLLYGYTF. The DNA of the CDR3 is TGTGCCAGCAGCCACACAGGGTGGTTACTCTATGGCTACACCTTC. The genes are TRBV4-2 and TRBJ1-2; tentative D call: TRBD1 (6 bases). The CDR3 is 15 residues long. V lost 3 bases and J 4 bases, leaving 15 bases between the germline ends. Germline CDR1 LGHNA, CDR2 YNFKEQ.